What follows are 27 T cell receptor beta chains derived from one specimen sequenced in a study of T cell responses to AZD1222 COVID-19 vaccine. The repertoire was sequenced with immunoSEQ multiplex PCR; TCRdb's copy has only in-frame clones and lacks some. This repertoire shows some 190,000 clones, approximately 92% found once; its top ten account for over 1%. This specimen was peripheral blood, taken on day 0 of AZD1222 vaccination. Receptors originate from an adult in good health.

The CDR3 loop reads CASSRSPVGETQYF. The CDR3 nucleotides are TGTGCCAGCAGCCGAAGCCCGGTTGGGGAGACCCAGTACTTC. The chain joins TRBV9 to TRBJ2-5, with no clear D. Germline lookup yields CDR1 SGDLS and CDR2 YYNGEE. Between the trimmed V and J ends, which lost 4 bases and 5 bases, there was a span of 15 bases. The CDR3 is 14 residues long.

The V and J genes are TRBV7-9 and TRBJ1-2; TRBD1 matches at 8 bases. The CDR3 consists of 13 residues. CDR1 is SEHNR and CDR2 is FQNEAQ in the germline V gene (reference sequence). V lost 5 bases, J lost 4 bases, and 3 bases stayed unmatched. CDR3 loop: CASSGQGFYGYTF. The CDR3 region has the DNA TGTGCCAGCAGCGGACAGGGATTCTATGGCTACACCTTC.

The V call is TRBV7-2, the J call TRBJ1-5; 7 bases fit TRBD1. The CDR3 loop spans 15 amino acids. Germline values: CDR1 SGHTA, CDR2 FQGNSA. J gave up 3 bases and V 5 bases, and 7 bases lay outside the gene matches. CDR3 loop: CASSIRTGDNQPQHF. CDR3 DNA: TGTGCCAGCAGCATACGGACAGGCGACAATCAGCCCCAGCATTTT.

The chain carries TRBV6-2 or TRBV6-3 and TRBJ2-7, with 8 bases lining up with TRBD1. Germline loops: CDR1 MNHEY, CDR2 SVGEGT. V lost 5 bases to trimming and J lost 9 bases; unmatched junction nucleotides: 15. CDR3 length: 15 amino acids. DNA for the CDR3: TGTGCCAGCAGTACCACGGACAGGGCGGCCAACAGGCAGTACTTC. Translating it yields CASSTTDRAANRQYF.

This rearrangement joins TRBV23-1 to TRBJ1-4; unclear D gene. TRBV23-1 carries the ORF label, with uncertain function. The CDR3 is 15 amino acids. Trimming took off 4 bases at V and 4 bases at J, with 13 bases between the two ends. The DNA for the CDR3 is TGCGCCAGCAGTCCTCCCGACGTAGTTAATGAAAAACTGTTTTTT. It encodes CASSPPDVVNEKLFF.

This chain links TRBV7-9 with TRBJ1-5; the D is unclear. The length of the CDR3 is 13 residues. The germline V and J ends were trimmed by 4 bases and 7 bases, with 11 bases remaining between them. Germline CDR1 and CDR2: SEHNR and FQNEAQ (reference sequence). The CDR3 protein is CASSSQRAQPQHF. CDR3 sequence (DNA): TGTGCCAGCAGCTCCCAAAGGGCACAGCCCCAGCATTTT.

J is TRBJ2-1 and V is TRBV14; D perhaps matches TRBD1 (7 bases). V gave up 0 bases and J gave up 3 bases, with 12 bases separating them. This CDR3 has 16 residues. Looked up from germline, CDR1 is SGHDN and CDR2 is FVKESK. CDR3: CASSQDPGGNYNEQFF. The CDR3 bases are TGTGCCAGCAGCCAAGATCCAGGGGGGAACTACAATGAGCAGTTCTTC.

The rearrangement links TRBV27 to TRBJ2-1; the match to TRBD2 covers 11 bases. The CDR3 loop spans 15 amino acids. Germline V gene data show CDR1 as MNHEY and CDR2 as SMNVEV (reference sequence). The V and J ends lost 5 bases and 6 bases, in that order; junction bases with no gene match: 6. In DNA form, the CDR3 reads TGTGCCAGCAGTGGGCTAGCGGGGGGTCTCAATGAGCAGTTCTTC. Its translation: CASSGLAGGLNEQFF.

The CDR3 sequence is CASSSNPGTLSEQFF. The CDR3 DNA sequence: TGTGCCAGCAGTTCCAACCCCGGGACATTAAGTGAGCAGTTCTTC. The rearrangement joins TRBV7-3 to TRBJ2-1; D possibly corresponds to TRBD1 (6 bases). Germline V gene lookup returns CDR1 SGHTA and CDR2 FQGTGA. This CDR3 comprises 15 residues. Trimming pared 6 bases from V and 9 bases from J, leaving 21 bases between.

The J gene is TRBJ1-2, the V gene TRBV7-9, with 10 bases fitting TRBD1. Germline V gives CDR1 SEHNR, CDR2 FQNEAQ (reference sequence). J was trimmed by 6 bases and V by 5 bases; bases with no gene match: 9. There are 15 residues in the CDR3. This chain's CDR3 is CASSPDRGHQDGYTF. CDR3 sequence (DNA): TGTGCCAGCAGCCCCGACAGGGGGCATCAGGATGGCTACACCTTC.

The rearrangement links TRBV7-3 to TRBJ2-3, with D tentatively TRBD1 or TRBD2 (5 bases each). This CDR3 contains 12 residues. Germline CDR1 and CDR2: SGHTA and FQGTGA. With 2 bases removed from V and 9 bases from J, the gap between germline ends came to 9 bases. The CDR3 nucleotides are TGTGCCAGCAGCTTAGACGGGGACACGCAGTATTTT. As protein: CASSLDGDTQYF.

The CDR3 loop reads CASSQAGTRAFF. The CDR3 coding sequence is TGTGCCAGCAGCCAGGCCGGGACAAGAGCTTTCTTT. The chain is built from TRBV3-1 (or the pseudogene TRBV3-2) and TRBJ1-1; D perhaps matches TRBD1 (6 bases). Germline CDR1 reads LGHDT; CDR2 reads YNNKEL (reference sequence). This CDR3 has 12 residues. Deletions cut 3 bases from V and 10 bases from J, with 12 bases between.

V usage is TRBV7-2 and J usage is TRBJ1-5; D possibly corresponds to TRBD1 (5 bases). V lost 11 bases and J 4 bases, leaving 18 bases between the germline ends. The V gene's germline CDR1 is SGHTA and CDR2 FQGNSA. There are 14 residues in the CDR3. In DNA form, the CDR3 reads TGTGCCGTCTCGTGGCGGGGCGGAAATCAGCCCCAGCATTTT. This encodes CAVSWRGGNQPQHF. The variable domain in full, completed from reference TRBV7-2 and TRBJ1-5, reads GAGVSQSPSNKVTEKGKDVELRCDPISGHTALYWYRQSLGQGLEFLIYFQGNSAPDKSGLPSDRFSAERTGGSVSTLTIQRTQQEDSAVYLCAVSWRGGNQPQHFGDGTRLSIL.

This clone was seen once. V is TRBV27 and J is TRBJ2-5; D gene uncertain. In germline, CDR1 is MNHEY, CDR2 SMNVEV (reference sequence). The CDR3 totals 13 residues. Trimming stripped 3 bases from V and 0 bases from J, with 5 bases between. The CDR3 coding sequence is TGTGCCAGCAGTTTGGGGTACCAAGAGACCCAGTACTTC. Translating it yields CASSLGYQETQYF.

The chain uses TRBV11-1 and TRBJ2-6, with D possibly being TRBD2 (5 bases). The V gene's germline CDR1 is SGHAT and CDR2 FQDESV (reference sequence). The CDR3 totals 16 residues. V was clipped by 3 bases and J by 0 bases, with 9 bases between them. CDR3 residues: CASSFGLLSGANVLTF. CDR3 coding DNA: TGTGCCAGCAGCTTCGGACTCCTCTCTGGGGCCAACGTCCTGACTTTC.

Only one count was recorded for this clone. V is TRBV7-9 and J is TRBJ1-3; no definite D call. CDR1 SEHNR and CDR2 FQNEAQ come from the germline V gene (reference sequence). V lost 0 bases and J 0 bases, leaving 6 bases between the germline ends. The CDR3 spans 15 residues. CDR3 loop: CASSLAPDSGNTIYF. The CDR3 DNA sequence: TGTGCCAGCAGCTTAGCGCCCGACTCTGGAAACACCATATATTTT.

The CDR3: CAIQGMNTEAFF. In DNA, the CDR3 is TGTGCCATCCAGGGAATGAACACTGAAGCTTTCTTT. The rearrangement joins TRBV10-3 to TRBJ1-1; D perhaps matches TRBD1 (5 bases). Germline assignment: CDR1 ENHRY and CDR2 SYGVKD. This CDR3 has 12 residues. Trimming left V 8 bases short and J 0 bases short, with 7 bases between.

The chain combines TRBV7-3 with TRBJ1-2; 8 bases fit TRBD1. The CDR3 totals 14 residues. CDR1 and CDR2 (germline): SGHTA, FQGTGA. The trim removed 5 bases at V and 2 bases at J, leaving 4 bases unmatched. Here the CDR3 reads CASSTGQGNYGYTF. DNA for the CDR3: TGTGCCAGCAGCACTGGACAGGGAAACTATGGCTACACCTTC.

This chain uses TRBV5-1 with TRBJ1-2, with D possibly TRBD1 on 5 matching bases. V was cut by 4 bases and J by 2 bases, with 15 bases left in between. Germline lookup yields CDR1 SGHRS and CDR2 YFSETQ. The CDR3 extends over 15 amino acids. In DNA, the CDR3 is TGCGCCAGCAGCCCCGGGCGCGCAGGGAACTATGGCTACACCTTC. Its protein is CASSPGRAGNYGYTF.

This rearrangement joins TRBV5-5 to TRBJ1-5; D is uncertain. This CDR3 contains 13 residues. CDR1 SGHKS and CDR2 YYEKEE come from the germline V gene (reference sequence). Trimming pared 0 bases from V and 3 bases from J, leaving 4 bases between. DNA for the CDR3: TGTGCCAGCAGCTTGGGTGCCAATCAGCCCCAGCATTTT. It translates to CASSLGANQPQHF.

This sequence joins TRBV6-2 or TRBV6-3 and TRBJ1-5; D call uncertain. V lost 2 bases to trimming and J lost 3 bases, with 5 bases between them. The germline V gene has CDR1 MNHEY and CDR2 SVGEGT. This CDR3 is 13 amino acids long. CDR3 in amino acids: CASSYPLNQPQHF. In DNA form, the CDR3 reads TGTGCCAGCAGTTACCCCCTCAATCAGCCCCAGCATTTT.

The chain uses TRBV7-2 and TRBJ2-5, with unresolved D. Deletions cut 4 bases from V and 2 bases from J, with 11 bases between. The length of the CDR3 is 14 residues. Germline V lookup: CDR1 SGHTA, CDR2 FQGNSA. CDR3 sequence reads: CASSYYVGQETQYF. For the CDR3, the DNA is TGTGCCAGCAGCTACTACGTCGGGCAAGAGACCCAGTACTTC.

This rearrangement joins TRBV7-9 to TRBJ2-2; TRBD2 agrees at 10 bases. V trimming: 6 bases; J trimming: 4 bases; junction bases outside the gene matches: 5. This CDR3 has 15 amino acids. CDR1 and CDR2 (germline): SEHNR, FQNEAQ (reference sequence). CDR3 bases: TGTGCCAGCAGTTGGACTAGCGGACCCACCGGGGAGCTGTTTTTT. Translating it yields CASSWTSGPTGELFF. The full variable domain, its missing parts supplied by reference TRBV7-9 and TRBJ2-2, is DTGVSQNPRHKITKRGQNVTFRCDPISEHNRLYWYRQTLGQGPEFLTYFQNEAQLEKSRLLSDRFSAERPKGSFSTLEIQRTEQGDSAMYLCASSWTSGPTGELFFGEGSRLTVL.

The rearrangement uses TRBV28 and TRBJ1-1, with D tentatively TRBD1 (5 bases). With 6 bases removed from V and 5 bases from J, the gap between germline ends came to 10 bases. CDR3 length: 12 amino acids. The germline V gene encodes CDR1 MDHEN and CDR2 SYDVKM. This CDR3 reads CASSIRETEAFF. The CDR3 DNA sequence: TGTGCCAGCAGCATCAGGGAGACTGAAGCTTTCTTT.

A few counts support this clone. The chain uses TRBV6-1 and TRBJ1-6; D unclear. Deletions cut 1 base from V and 0 bases from J, with 10 bases between. Germline V gene sequence: CDR1 MNHNS, CDR2 SASEGT. This CDR3 comprises 17 residues. Here the CDR3 DNA reads TGTGCCAGCAGTGAAGGGGAGAGGAGCTCCTATAATTCACCCCTCCACTTT. Translated: CASSEGERSSYNSPLHF.

The chain has TRBV4-2 and TRBJ1-2; D ambiguous. Per the germline V gene, CDR1 is LGHNA and CDR2 is YNFKEQ. CDR3 length equals 15 residues. V lost 1 base and J 5 bases, leaving 14 bases between the germline ends. The CDR3 loop reads CASSQVASASYGYTF. The DNA for the CDR3 is TGTGCCAGCAGCCAAGTTGCGTCGGCTTCTTATGGCTACACCTTC.

The CDR3 DNA reads as TGTGCCAGCAGTTTTACCGAAGAGACCCAGTACTTC. Protein: CASSFTEETQYF. The chain joins TRBV12-3 or TRBV12-4 to TRBJ2-5; D is ambiguous. V dropped 3 bases and J dropped 3 bases, with 5 bases sitting between them. The CDR3 loop spans 12 amino acids.